The clone carrying this TCR beta chain was counted at least ten times. The data derive from a study of blood T cell repertoires in COVID-19. In the study overall: Samples of COVID-19 (acute and convalescent) were obtained from the United States, Italy and Spain. PBMCs, B-cell-depleted T cells, or T cells provided the cDNA or gDNA that made up the material.

As handled by the study authors: From reference gene primer amplification, estimates of nucleated cell counts were derived. Generated by immunoSEQ multiplex PCR, the TCRdb table keeps only in-frame clones and is missing some. That table supplies the V and J calls and clone size; D and trimming were determined from the DNA. The table shows over 130,000 clones, with roughly 80% occurring only once. CDR3 length: 13 amino acids. V lost 4 bases and J 8 bases, leaving 12 bases between the germline ends. The germline gives CDR1 LGHDT, CDR2 YNNKEL (reference sequence). The clonotype comes from a man between 45 and 60 years old with acute or convalescent COVID-19. Sequencing was carried out using peripheral blood. The gene calls are TRBV3-1 (or the pseudogene TRBV3-2) and TRBJ2-1, with a possible D match to TRBD2 (6 bases). The CDR3 DNA reads TGTGCCAGCAGCCGGGGGGTCCCGGATGAGCAGTTCTTC. Residues: CASSRGVPDEQFF.